These T cell receptor beta chains were read from a single sample in a study of T cell changes during pregnancy in multiple sclerosis. The protocol was immunoSEQ multiplex PCR, while the TCRdb copy is restricted to in-frame clones and leaves out a portion. The data show under 40,000 clones, around nine tenths seen once. Sample: CD4+ T cells from peripheral blood mononuclear cells, taken in the third trimester of pregnancy. The receptor source for this set is a female donor in good health, enrolled as a control in a pregnancy study. Each CDR3 is given with its conserved first and last residue. A D gene is named only where the DNA matches it firmly.

d_gene,j_gene,v_gene,CDR3aa,CDR3nt
-,TRBJ2-3,TRBV18,CASSQTGVTDTQYF,TGTGCCAGCTCCCAAACGGGAGTCACAGATACGCAGTATTTT
-,TRBJ1-1,TRBV6-1,CASSDYGQRNTEAFF,TGTGCCAGCAGTGACTACGGACAGCGGAACACTGAAGCTTTCTTT
TRBD2,TRBJ2-7,TRBV11-2,CASSLDWTSGRDEQYF,TGTGCCAGCAGCTTAGATTGGACTAGCGGGAGAGACGAGCAGTACTTC
-,TRBJ1-1,TRBV6-5,CASSYSGGPGEAFF,TGTGCCAGCAGTTACTCCGGGGGGCCGGGTGAAGCTTTCTTT
TRBD1,TRBJ1-1,TRBV11-2,CASRRQGAGLMNTEAFF,TGTGCCAGCAGACGACAGGGGGCGGGACTCATGAACACTGAAGCTTTCTTT
TRBD2,TRBJ2-7,TRBV13,CASSLREKAGGPHYEQYF,TGTGCCAGCAGCCTACGGGAAAAAGCGGGAGGTCCCCACTACGAGCAGTACTTC
-,TRBJ1-1,TRBV18,CASSPDEGNTEAFF,TGTGCCAGCTCACCTGACGAGGGGAACACTGAAGCTTTCTTT
-,TRBJ1-2,TRBV6-1,CASSENTLRQDGYTF,TGTGCCAGCAGTGAAAATACTCTCCGGCAGGATGGCTACACCTTC
TRBD1,TRBJ1-5,TRBV6-5,CASSVQGAEGQPQHF,TGTGCCAGCAGTGTCCAGGGGGCGGAGGGTCAGCCCCAGCATTTT
TRBD1,TRBJ1-1,TRBV15,CATSSTGSTEAFF,TGTGCCACCAGCTCGACAGGGAGTACTGAAGCTTTCTTT
TRBD2,TRBJ2-5,TRBV7-9,CASSHYRFGREETQYF,TGTGCCAGCAGCCATTACAGGTTCGGGAGGGAAGAGACCCAGTACTTC
TRBD2,TRBJ2-3,TRBV29-1,CSARLAGGIDTQYF,TGCAGCGCCCGACTAGCGGGAGGGATAGATACGCAGTATTTT
TRBD2,TRBJ2-1,TRBV7-2,CASSEASGSPLNEQFF,TGTGCCAGCAGCGAAGCTAGCGGGAGTCCCCTAAATGAGCAGTTCTTC
TRBD2,TRBJ2-1,TRBV5-1,CASRPVLTSHNEQFF,TGCGCCAGCCGCCCAGTTTTGACTAGCCACAATGAGCAGTTCTTC
TRBD2,TRBJ2-7,TRBV5-6,CASSSPPFFASGSYEQYF,TGTGCCAGCAGCTCTCCTCCCTTCTTCGCTAGCGGGAGCTACGAGCAGTACTTC
TRBD1,TRBJ1-1,TRBV19,CASTQDRGSNTEAFF,TGTGCCAGTACCCAGGACAGGGGGTCGAACACTGAAGCTTTCTTT
TRBD2,TRBJ2-3,TRBV2,CASIRDYTDTQYF,TGTGCCAGTATCCGGGACTACACAGATACGCAGTATTTT
-,TRBJ2-1,TRBV5-4,CASSLSQRTPHEQFF,TGTGCCAGCAGCCTCTCACAGCGGACCCCACACGAACAATTCTTC
TRBD2,TRBJ2-2,TRBV6-5,CASSYTSGYPTGELFF,TGTGCCAGCAGTTACACTAGCGGGTACCCCACCGGGGAGCTGTTTTTT
TRBD1,TRBJ2-7,TRBV11-2,CASSLEPTGAEQYF,TGTGCCAGCAGCTTGGAACCGACAGGGGCCGAGCAGTACTTC
TRBD1,TRBJ2-7,TRBV7-9,CASSSFPGQSSYEQYF,TGTGCCAGCAGCTCCTTTCCGGGACAGTCCTCCTACGAGCAGTACTTC
-,TRBJ1-2,TRBV19,CASSRDPGVNYGYTF,TGTGCCAGTAGCCGAGACCCTGGAGTGAACTATGGCTACACCTTC
TRBD1,TRBJ1-6,TRBV2,CASSYGDSGSLF,TGTGCCAGCAGTTACGGGGACAGCGGCTCTCTCTTT
-,TRBJ2-3,TRBV15,CATSRSTEADTQYF,TGTGCCACCAGCAGATCGACAGAAGCAGATACGCAGTATTTT
-,TRBJ1-3,TRBV5-4,CASSYQGLSGNTIYF,TGTGCCAGCAGTTACCAGGGGCTCTCTGGAAACACCATATATTTT
TRBD1,TRBJ2-5,TRBV9,CASTRGTGVLETQYF,TGTGCCAGCACCCGTGGGACAGGGGTTTTGGAGACCCAGTACTTC
-,TRBJ2-7,TRBV27,CASSSHRDYEQYF,TGTGCCAGCAGTTCCCACAGGGACTACGAGCAGTACTTC
TRBD2,TRBJ2-3,TRBV19,CASSMASGPTDTQYF,TGTGCCAGTAGTATGGCTAGCGGACCCACAGATACGCAGTATTTT
-,TRBJ1-1,TRBV2,CASSEPGEAEAFF,TGTGCCAGCAGTGAACCGGGTGAGGCTGAAGCTTTCTTT